This TCR beta chain comes out of a study of CD8+CD57+ T cells in acquired aplastic anemia. Study as a whole: Average DNA yield from sorted CD4+ and CD8+ cells was around 3 ug.

Broader study findings: Patients had around 28 CD8+ CDR3 sequences in common with controls (the shared set).

Profiling that covered TCR beta VDJ and CDR3 relied on genomic DNA as its template. From the reads, TCRdb called clonotypes with MiXCR, one entry per CDR3 protein. Here the sample spans about 170,000 distinct CDR3 sequences, 40% to 55% being singletons. As to this clonotype: Its antigen is unknown.

Germline V lookup: CDR1 SGHTS, CDR2 YDEGEE. Trimming left V 4 bases short and J 14 bases short, with 13 bases between. This CDR3 is built from 11 residues. Only patients with CD8+CD57+ cell expansion on flow cytometry were chosen for sequencing. Severe acquired aplastic anemia was diagnosed in all patients. When blood sampling took place, the patients had received no therapy. The specimen sequenced was sorted CD4+, CD8+, or CD8+CD57+ T cells (not recorded which) from PBMCs. The chain couples TRBV5-8 to TRBJ2-1, with D unresolved. The clonotype comes from a human donor with aplastic anemia. The CDR3 DNA sequence: TGTGCCAGCAGCCACGGATACTCCAAGTTCTTC. As protein: CASSHGYSKFF. Looking up the rest from reference TRBV5-8 and TRBJ2-1 gives the full variable domain: EAGVTQSPTHLIKTRGQQATLRCSPISGHTSVYWYQQALGLGLQFLLWYDEGEERNRGNFPPRFSGRQFPNYSSELNVNALELEDSALYLCASSHGYSKFFGPGTRLTVL.